This entry lists 11 T cell receptor beta chains sequenced from one sample in a study of T cells in Graves' hyperthyroidism and ophthalmopathy. TCR beta CDR3 region amplification was performed from RNA transcripts. First-round RT-PCR targeting the TCR CDR3 was performed with the HTBI primer set. MiXCR, run by TCRdb on the multiplex PCR reads, gives a single entry per CDR3 protein. The data show fewer than 250,000 distinct CDR3 sequences, around 25% seen once. Sequencing was performed on blood. The source is a woman in her thirties or forties with Graves' ophthalmopathy.

This clonotype was counted at least ten times. V usage is TRBV6-2 or TRBV6-3 and J usage is TRBJ1-2; 12 positions match TRBD1. This CDR3 has 14 residues. V gave up 1 base and J gave up 10 bases; unmatched junction bases: 4. Germline values: CDR1 MNHEY, CDR2 SVGEGT. The CDR3, as DNA: TGTGCCAGCAGTTACTTCGGGACAGGGGGCAACTACACCTTC. It encodes CASSYFGTGGNYTF.

This clonotype was recorded many times. CDR3 in amino acids: CASRSTGNTEAFF. The CDR3 nucleotides read TGTGCCAGCAGGTCGACAGGGAACACTGAAGCTTTCTTT. The V and J genes are TRBV12-3 or TRBV12-4 and TRBJ1-1; perhaps TRBD1 as D (6 bases). V lost 6 bases to trimming and J lost 1 base, with 9 bases between them. The CDR3 is 13 amino acids.

The chain employs TRBV3-1 and TRBJ2-5, with no clear D. CDR3 length: 16 residues. From germline, CDR1 is LGHDT and CDR2 YNNKEL (reference sequence). Deletions cut 1 base from V and 5 bases from J, with 17 bases between. The DNA for the CDR3 is TGTGCCAGCAGCCAAGCAGAATTTCATTCGACGGAGACCCAGTACTTC. Protein: CASSQAEFHSTETQYF.

This clonotype was detected many times. This chain joins TRBV2 and TRBJ2-7, with a possible D match to TRBD1 (6 bases). This CDR3 has 15 amino acids. Trimming took 2 bases from V and 3 from J, leaving 14 bases between them. Germline loops: CDR1 SNHLY, CDR2 FYNNEI. CDR3 loop: CASSETGNVNYEQYF. The CDR3 DNA follows: TGTGCCAGCAGTGAAACAGGGAATGTGAACTACGAGCAGTACTTC.

This chain links TRBV4-2 with TRBJ2-7; D remains unclear. This CDR3 is 16 amino acids long. V was cut by 1 base and J by 2 bases, with 15 bases left in between. The germline V gene encodes CDR1 LGHNA and CDR2 YNFKEQ. The DNA of the CDR3 is TGTGCCAGCAGCCAAGGTGCCGGGTCCTCGACCTACGAGCAGTACTTC. Residues: CASSQGAGSSTYEQYF.

This clonotype was seen ten or more times. This chain joins TRBV11-2 and TRBJ2-7; D is unclear. The ends were cut back, 5 bases at V and 0 bases at J, with 8 bases in the middle. The germline V gene encodes CDR1 SGHAT and CDR2 FQNNGV. CDR3 size: 13 residues. The CDR3 sequence: CASSHYGSYEQYF. The CDR3 DNA reads as TGTGCCAGCAGCCATTATGGCTCCTACGAGCAGTACTTC. Full variable domain (outside the CDR3, taken from reference TRBV11-2 and TRBJ2-7): EAGVAQSPRYKIIEKRQSVAFWCNPISGHATLYWYQQILGQGPKLLIQFQNNGVVDDSQLPKDRFSAERLKGVDSTLKIQPAKLEDSAVYLCASSHYGSYEQYFGPGTRLTVT.

This clonotype has only one observation. The genes are TRBV28 and TRBJ1-2, with D possibly being TRBD1 (6 bases). The CDR3 loop spans 14 amino acids. Trimming stripped 5 bases from V and 8 bases from J, with 18 bases between. Germline assignment: CDR1 MDHEN and CDR2 SYDVKM. The CDR3 is CASSPSTGYGGYTF. The CDR3 nucleotides are TGTGCCAGCAGTCCCTCAACAGGGTATGGGGGCTACACCTTC.

Ten or more counts support this clonotype. The chain is built from TRBV2 and TRBJ1-1; D remains unclear. Per germline, CDR1 SNHLY and CDR2 FYNNEI. V was cut by 6 bases and J by 1 base, with 12 bases left in between. CDR3 length: 14 amino acids. The CDR3 sequence is CASSPLPTNTEAFF. CDR3 DNA sequence: TGTGCCAGCAGCCCTCTTCCTACGAACACTGAAGCTTTCTTT.

At least ten counts were recorded for this clonotype. The chain recombines TRBV20-1 with TRBJ2-1, with 11 bases identical to TRBD2. The germline V gene has CDR1 DFQATT and CDR2 SNEGSKA (reference sequence). CDR3 length: 16 residues. V shed 7 bases and J 4 bases; nucleotides not matched to a gene: 12. The CDR3 protein is CSVLPPGTSGYNEQFF. As DNA, the CDR3 is TGCAGTGTTTTACCACCCGGGACTAGCGGATACAATGAGCAGTTCTTC.

This clonotype has ten or more counts. The chain employs TRBV2 and TRBJ2-7, with D unclear. CDR3 size: 12 residues. Per the germline V gene, CDR1 is SNHLY and CDR2 is FYNNEI. The V end was cut by 6 bases, the J end by 0 bases, with 6 bases between. The CDR3 coding sequence is TGTGCCAGCAGACGATCCTCCTACGAGCAGTACTTC. Its protein is CASRRSSYEQYF.

This clonotype was counted many times. A read error is likely, as this CDR3 ends without the conserved phenylalanine or tryptophan. This rearrangement joins TRBV28 to TRBJ1-6; the D gene is possibly TRBD1 (6 bases). V was clipped by 4 bases and J by 3 bases, with 16 bases between them. Germline loops: CDR1 MDHEN, CDR2 SYDVKM. CDR3 size: 17 residues. The CDR3 bases are TGTGCCAGCAGTTCTTTTGGGGGGCGCGGCTATAATTCACCCCTCCACTCT. Its translation is CASSSFGGRGYNSPLHS.